Below, 16 T cell receptor beta chains from the same sample are listed, as sequenced in a study of blood T cell repertoires in COVID-19. Data came from immunoSEQ multiplex PCR; TCRdb stores just in-frame clones and leaves some out. The data show 90,000 or so clones, about 91% seen once. Sequences were obtained from peripheral blood. The source is a man aged 60 to 75 with acute or convalescent COVID-19.

This clone came up once. The J gene is TRBJ1-4, the V gene TRBV6-5, with TRBD1 as a possible D gene (6 bases). Germline lookup yields CDR1 MNHEY and CDR2 SVGAGI. Trimming shortened V by 11 bases and J by 0 bases, and 16 bases separated the two germline ends. There are 15 residues in the CDR3. The CDR3 region is CAARQGPSTNEKLFF. CDR3 bases: TGTGCCGCCCGGCAGGGGCCTTCAACTAATGAAAAACTGTTTTTT.

The rearrangement links TRBV10-3 to TRBJ2-5, with 7 positions matching TRBD1. Germline CDR1 ENHRY, CDR2 SYGVKD. CDR3 length equals 13 residues. V lost 4 bases to trimming and J lost 2 bases; unmatched junction nucleotides: 1. Here the CDR3 reads CAISGRGQETQYF. Written as DNA, the CDR3 is TGTGCCATCAGTGGCAGGGGGCAAGAGACCCAGTACTTC.

V gene TRBV5-1 combines with J gene TRBJ1-1; TRBD1 might be the D (6 bases). V was pared by 4 bases and J by 3 bases, with 19 bases between. Per germline, CDR1 SGHRS and CDR2 YFSETQ. The CDR3 runs 16 residues. CDR3 loop: CASSTGTRSLDTEAFF. The CDR3 coding sequence is TGCGCCAGCAGCACGGGGACACGTTCGTTGGACACTGAAGCTTTCTTT.

This clone was observed once. The chain joins TRBV2 to TRBJ2-3; 8 bases align to TRBD2. V lost 7 bases to trimming and J lost 0 bases; unmatched junction nucleotides: 3. The CDR3 runs 14 residues. Germline V gene data show CDR1 as SNHLY and CDR2 as FYNNEI. The CDR3 DNA sequence: TGTGCCAGCACGGGGGGGACTAGCACAGATACGCAGTATTTT. The encoded protein is CASTGGTSTDTQYF.

This clone is a singleton in its sample. The rearrangement uses TRBV3-1 (or the pseudogene TRBV3-2) and TRBJ2-5; no clear D. From germline, CDR1 is LGHDT and CDR2 YNNKEL (reference sequence). This CDR3 spans 13 amino acids. The V end was cut by 1 base, the J end by 6 bases, with 9 bases between. The CDR3 loop reads CASSQGPTQTQYF. The DNA of the CDR3 is TGTGCCAGCAGCCAAGGTCCCACTCAGACCCAGTACTTC.

The V gene is TRBV7-3, the J gene TRBJ2-1; TRBD2 agrees at 9 bases. The CDR3 runs 16 residues. The V gene's germline CDR1 is SGHTA and CDR2 FQGTGA. The junction had 7 bases not matched to a gene; V was cut back by 5 bases and J by 2 bases. This CDR3 reads CASSRRGLAPYNEQFF. In nucleotides, the CDR3 is TGTGCCAGCAGCCGCCGGGGACTAGCACCCTACAATGAGCAGTTCTTC.

In its sample, this clone was seen once. The chain recombines TRBV12-5 with TRBJ2-5; 7 bases fit TRBD1. Germline values: CDR1 LGHNT, CDR2 FRNRAP. J was trimmed by 4 bases and V by 6 bases; bases with no gene match: 5. The CDR3 consists of 13 residues. CDR3 sequence: CASGRTGAETQYF. CDR3 in DNA: TGTGCTAGTGGCCGCACAGGGGCAGAGACCCAGTACTTC.

The V call is TRBV5-1, the J call TRBJ1-1, with 7 bases lining up with TRBD1. The CDR3 runs 14 residues. J lost 4 bases, V lost 5 bases, and 8 bases had no gene match. Germline CDR1 SGHRS, CDR2 YFSETQ. The CDR3 coding sequence is TGCGCCAGCAGGTTGACAGGGCAGGGCACTGAAGCTTTCTTT. As protein: CASRLTGQGTEAFF.

The chain joins TRBV23-1 to TRBJ1-2; 10 bases are a match to TRBD1. TRBV23-1 is reported as an ORF; its role is uncertain. The V gene end was trimmed by 3 bases and the J gene end by 0 bases; junction bases not matched to a gene: 4. The CDR3 length is 16 residues. Written as DNA, the CDR3 is TGCGCCAGCAGTCACCCCGGGACAGGGGCTAACTATGGCTACACCTTC. It encodes CASSHPGTGANYGYTF.

The rearrangement uses TRBV4-1 and TRBJ2-1; 9 nucleotides agree with TRBD2. J lost 5 bases, V lost 5 bases, and 7 bases had no gene match. The germline V gene has CDR1 MGHRA and CDR2 YSYEKL. CDR3 length: 15 residues. CDR3 amino acids: CASSSWTSAHNEQFF. As DNA, the CDR3 is TGCGCCAGCAGCTCCTGGACTAGCGCCCACAATGAGCAGTTCTTC.

As regards this clone: One end of the junction varies from germline; a read error may be responsible. V and J are TRBV6-1 and TRBJ2-3; 9 nucleotides match TRBD1. Germline assignment: CDR1 MNHNS and CDR2 SASEGT. The CDR3 has 11 residues. The CDR3 reads CASRDRDRADF. The CDR3 DNA follows: TGTGCCAGCAGGGACCGGGACAGGGCGGATTTT.

This chain joins TRBV5-6 and TRBJ1-1, with TRBD1 matching 9 bases. V dropped 4 bases and J dropped 4; count of bases not matched to a gene: 8. CDR1 SGHDT and CDR2 YYEEEE come from the germline V gene. The CDR3 sequence is 15 residues long. DNA for the CDR3: TGTGCCAGCAGCCCGCGACAGGGACAGGGCACTGAAGCTTTCTTT. It yields the protein CASSPRQGQGTEAFF.

V is TRBV30 and J is TRBJ2-7, with 7 nucleotides matching TRBD2. The V and J ends lost 3 bases and 6 bases, in that order; junction bases with no gene match: 8. From germline, CDR1 is GTSNPN and CDR2 SVGIG (reference sequence). The CDR3 contains 13 residues. The CDR3 DNA follows: TGTGCCTGGAGGGGGAGGGCCGGGCCCGAGCAGTACTTC. The encoded protein is CAWRGRAGPEQYF.

The chain is built from TRBV5-4 and TRBJ2-1; unclear D gene. The CDR3 length is 12 residues. Deletions cut 0 bases from V and 8 bases from J, with 6 bases between. The germline V gene has CDR1 SGHNT and CDR2 YYREEE (reference sequence). This chain's CDR3 is CASSLGVDEQFF. CDR3 DNA sequence: TGTGCCAGCAGCTTGGGAGTGGATGAGCAGTTCTTC.

The chain combines TRBV7-9 with TRBJ2-1; TRBD1 agrees at 7 bases. Germline CDR1 and CDR2: SEHNR and FQNEAQ (reference sequence). There are 14 residues in the CDR3. After removal of 3 bases from V and 6 bases from J, the junction contained 5 bases not matched to a gene. CDR3 protein: CASSFPTGINEQFF. The CDR3 DNA reads TGTGCCAGCAGCTTCCCGACAGGGATCAATGAGCAGTTCTTC.

The chain carries TRBV5-1 and TRBJ2-2, with D hard to call. The germline V and J ends were trimmed by 1 base and 0 bases, with 7 bases remaining between them. CDR3 length: 15 amino acids. CDR1 and CDR2 from the germline V gene are SGHRS and YFSETQ. In nucleotides, the CDR3 is TGCGCCAGCAGCTTGAGTTCAGCGAACACCGGGGAGCTGTTTTTT. Translating it yields CASSLSSANTGELFF.